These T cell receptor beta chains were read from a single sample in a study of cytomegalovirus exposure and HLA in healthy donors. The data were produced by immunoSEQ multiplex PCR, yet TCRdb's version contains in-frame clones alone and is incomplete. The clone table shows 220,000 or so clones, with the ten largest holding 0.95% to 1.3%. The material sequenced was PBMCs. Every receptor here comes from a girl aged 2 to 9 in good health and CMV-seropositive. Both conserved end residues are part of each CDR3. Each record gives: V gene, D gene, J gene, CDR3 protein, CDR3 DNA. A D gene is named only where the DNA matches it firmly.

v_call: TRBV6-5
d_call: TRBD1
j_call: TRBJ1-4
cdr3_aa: CASSPDRGEKLFF
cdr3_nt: TGTGCCAGCAGTCCCGACAGGGGCGAAAAACTGTTTTTT

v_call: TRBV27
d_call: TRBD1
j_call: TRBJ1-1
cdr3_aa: CASSLGQGAGEAFF
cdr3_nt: TGTGCCAGCAGTTTAGGACAGGGGGCTGGTGAAGCTTTCTTT

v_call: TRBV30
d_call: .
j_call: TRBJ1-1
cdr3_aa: CAWSNGGQGDTEAFF
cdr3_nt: TGTGCCTGGAGTAATGGAGGGCAGGGCGACACTGAAGCTTTCTTT

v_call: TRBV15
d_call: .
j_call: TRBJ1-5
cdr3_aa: CATSRDSWNSPLNQPQHF
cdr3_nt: TGTGCCACCAGCAGAGATAGTTGGAACAGCCCCCTCAATCAGCCCCAGCATTTT

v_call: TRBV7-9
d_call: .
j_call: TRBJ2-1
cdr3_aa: CASSLREWGEQFF
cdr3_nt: TGTGCCAGCAGCCTTAGGGAGTGGGGTGAGCAGTTCTTC

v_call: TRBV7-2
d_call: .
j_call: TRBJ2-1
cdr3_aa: CASSLASGNEQFF
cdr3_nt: TGTGCCAGCAGCTTAGCGTCGGGGAATGAGCAGTTCTTC

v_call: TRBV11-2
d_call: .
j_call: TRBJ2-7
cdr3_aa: CASSRTVTVDYEQYF
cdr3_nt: TGTGCCAGCAGCCGGACGGTGACGGTGGACTACGAGCAGTACTTC

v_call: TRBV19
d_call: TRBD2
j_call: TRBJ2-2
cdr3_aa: CASSEREERSAGELFF
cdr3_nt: TGTGCCAGTAGTGAGCGGGAGGAAAGGAGTGCCGGGGAGCTGTTTTTT

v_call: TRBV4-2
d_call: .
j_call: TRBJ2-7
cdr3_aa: CASSQSSANEQYF
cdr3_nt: TGTGCCAGCAGCCAATCTAGCGCCAACGAGCAGTACTTC

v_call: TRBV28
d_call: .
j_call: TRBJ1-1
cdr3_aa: CASSKGDTGNTEAFF
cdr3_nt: TGTGCCAGCAGCAAAGGAGACACAGGGAACACTGAAGCTTTCTTT

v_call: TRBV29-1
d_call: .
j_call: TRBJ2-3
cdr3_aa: CSVVGVDPYF
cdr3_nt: TGCAGCGTTGTTGGAGTTGACCCGTATTTT

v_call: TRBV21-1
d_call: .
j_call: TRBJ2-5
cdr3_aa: CASSNGTGEETQYF
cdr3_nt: TGTGCCAGCAGCAACGGGACAGGGGAAGAGACCCAGTACTTC

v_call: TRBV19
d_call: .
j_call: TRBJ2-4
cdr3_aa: CASIDSLAKNIQYF
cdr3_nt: TGTGCCAGTATCGACAGCCTAGCCAAAAACATTCAGTACTTC

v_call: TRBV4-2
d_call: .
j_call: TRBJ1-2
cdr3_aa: CASSQGGRRYTF
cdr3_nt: TGTGCCAGCAGCCAAGGAGGAAGGCGCTACACCTTC

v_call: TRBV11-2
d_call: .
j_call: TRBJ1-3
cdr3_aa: CASSFDFSGNTIYF
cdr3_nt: TGTGCCAGCAGCTTCGACTTCTCTGGAAACACCATATATTTT

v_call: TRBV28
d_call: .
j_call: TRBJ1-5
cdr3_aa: CASSPRVDQPQHF
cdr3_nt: TGTGCCAGCAGCCCCAGGGTAGATCAGCCCCAGCATTTT

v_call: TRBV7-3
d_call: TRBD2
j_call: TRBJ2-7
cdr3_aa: CASSLTRTSGKGYEQYF
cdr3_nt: TGTGCCAGCAGCTTAACGAGGACTAGCGGGAAGGGCTACGAGCAGTACTTC

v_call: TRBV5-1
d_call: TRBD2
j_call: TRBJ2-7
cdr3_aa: CASSLEGGLAPPTYEQYF
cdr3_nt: TGCGCCAGCAGCTTGGAGGGCGGACTAGCGCCTCCGACCTACGAGCAGTACTTC

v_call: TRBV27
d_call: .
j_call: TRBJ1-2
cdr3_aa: CASRSGKIGYTF
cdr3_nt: TGTGCCAGCAGATCAGGGAAGATTGGCTACACCTTC

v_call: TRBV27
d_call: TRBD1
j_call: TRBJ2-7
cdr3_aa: CASSPGGDRGLGQYF
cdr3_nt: TGTGCCAGCAGTCCGGGAGGGGACAGGGGGCTCGGGCAGTACTTC

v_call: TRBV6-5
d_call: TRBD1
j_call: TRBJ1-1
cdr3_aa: CASRNRGEAFF
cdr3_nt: TGTGCCAGCAGGAACAGGGGCGAAGCTTTCTTT

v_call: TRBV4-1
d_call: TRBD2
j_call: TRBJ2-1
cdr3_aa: CASSQENKGLALFF
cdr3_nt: TGCGCCAGCAGCCAAGAAAACAAAGGACTAGCACTGTTCTTC

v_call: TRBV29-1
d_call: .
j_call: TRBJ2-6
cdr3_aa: CSVGLSGANVLTF
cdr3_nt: TGCAGCGTTGGACTCTCTGGGGCCAACGTCCTGACTTTC

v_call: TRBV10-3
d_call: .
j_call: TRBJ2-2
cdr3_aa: CAISGRATGELFF
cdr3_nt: TGTGCCATCAGTGGAAGAGCGACCGGGGAGCTGTTTTTT

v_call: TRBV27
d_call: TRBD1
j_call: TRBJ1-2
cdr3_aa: CASSSEGALNSYGYTF
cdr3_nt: TGTGCCAGCAGTTCCGAGGGGGCCCTTAACTCCTATGGCTACACCTTC

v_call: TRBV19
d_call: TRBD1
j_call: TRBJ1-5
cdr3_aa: CASSTWTGARGDQPQHF
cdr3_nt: TGTGCCAGTAGTACCTGGACAGGGGCAAGGGGGGATCAGCCCCAGCATTTT

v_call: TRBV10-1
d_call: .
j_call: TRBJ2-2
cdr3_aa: CASSPRDIRGELFF
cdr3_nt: TGCGCCAGCAGTCCCCGGGACATACGCGGGGAGCTGTTTTTT

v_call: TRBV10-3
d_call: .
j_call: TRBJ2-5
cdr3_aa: CAISESDRRETQYF
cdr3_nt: TGTGCCATCAGTGAGTCAGACAGACGAGAGACCCAGTACTTC

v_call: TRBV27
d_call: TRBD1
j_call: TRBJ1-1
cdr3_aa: CASSPPHSGGNTEAFF
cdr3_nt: TGTGCCAGCAGCCCCCCCCACTCAGGGGGGAACACTGAAGCTTTCTTT

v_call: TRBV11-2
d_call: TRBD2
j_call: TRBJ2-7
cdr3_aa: CASSPRGDAYMAYEQYF
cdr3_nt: TGTGCCAGCAGCCCCCGGGGGGACGCCTATATGGCCTACGAGCAGTACTTC

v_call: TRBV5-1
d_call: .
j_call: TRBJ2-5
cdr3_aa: CASSLSGFSDRETQYF
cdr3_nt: TGCGCCAGCAGCTTGTCGGGGTTTAGCGATCGAGAGACCCAGTACTTC

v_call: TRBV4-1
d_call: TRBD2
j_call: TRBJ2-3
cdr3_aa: CASSQAALAGGTDTQYF
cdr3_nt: TGCGCCAGCAGCCAAGCGGCACTAGCGGGAGGCACAGATACGCAGTATTTT

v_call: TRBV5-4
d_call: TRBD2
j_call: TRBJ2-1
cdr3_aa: CASSAGGPSGKNEQFF
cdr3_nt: TGTGCCAGCAGCGCGGGAGGGCCTAGCGGGAAAAATGAGCAGTTCTTC

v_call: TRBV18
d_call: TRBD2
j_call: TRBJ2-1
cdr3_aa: CASSQGLAGASYNEQFF
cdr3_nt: TGTGCCAGCTCACAAGGACTAGCGGGGGCCTCCTACAATGAGCAGTTCTTC

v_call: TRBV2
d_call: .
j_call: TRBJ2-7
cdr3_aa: CASSSETSYEQYF
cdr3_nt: TGTGCCAGCAGTTCGGAGACCTCCTACGAGCAGTACTTC

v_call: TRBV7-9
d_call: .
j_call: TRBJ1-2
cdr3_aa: CASSLDTGVEGYTF
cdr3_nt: TGTGCCAGCAGCTTAGATACAGGCGTCGAGGGCTACACCTTC

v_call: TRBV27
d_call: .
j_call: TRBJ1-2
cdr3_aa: CASSPTQGPLYGYTF
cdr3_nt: TGCGCCAGCAGTCCAACCCAGGGGCCTCTCTATGGCTACACCTTC

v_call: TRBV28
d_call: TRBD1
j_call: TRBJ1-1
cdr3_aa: CASSQGGGRTEAFF
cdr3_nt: TGTGCCAGCAGCCAGGGGGGTGGGCGCACTGAAGCTTTCTTT

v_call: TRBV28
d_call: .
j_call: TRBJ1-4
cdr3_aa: CASRVQKLNEKLFF
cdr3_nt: TGTGCCAGCAGGGTACAGAAACTTAATGAAAAACTGTTTTTT

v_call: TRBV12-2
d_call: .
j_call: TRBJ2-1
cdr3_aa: CASRLVCTPPSNEQFF
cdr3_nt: TGTGCAAGTCGCTTAGTGTGCACACCCCCTAGCAATGAGCAGTTCTTC

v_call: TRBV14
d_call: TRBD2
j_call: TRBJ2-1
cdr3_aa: CASSGPGLVINEQFF
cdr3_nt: TGTGCCAGCAGCGGACCGGGACTAGTGATCAATGAGCAGTTCTTC

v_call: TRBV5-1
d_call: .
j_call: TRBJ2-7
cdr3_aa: CASSLDRGASSYEQYF
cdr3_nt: TGCGCCAGCAGCTTGGATCGGGGGGCTAGCTCCTACGAGCAGTACTTC

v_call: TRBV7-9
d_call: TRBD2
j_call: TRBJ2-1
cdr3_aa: CASSPRLAGPSSYNEQFF
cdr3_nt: TGTGCCAGCAGCCCCAGACTAGCGGGGCCAAGCTCCTACAATGAGCAGTTCTTC

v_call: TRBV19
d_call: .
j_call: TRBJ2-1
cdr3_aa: CASSIPPGGQFF
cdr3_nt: TGTGCCAGTAGTATCCCCCCCGGGGGGCAGTTCTTC

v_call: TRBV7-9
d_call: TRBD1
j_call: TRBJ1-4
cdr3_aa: CASSFFPGTGRTNEKLFF
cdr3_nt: TGTGCCAGCAGCTTTTTTCCCGGGACAGGGCGAACTAATGAAAAACTGTTTTTT

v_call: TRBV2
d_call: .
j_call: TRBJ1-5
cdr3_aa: CASSEFTGQPQHF
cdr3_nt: TGTGCCAGCAGTGAATTTACAGGGCAGCCCCAGCATTTT

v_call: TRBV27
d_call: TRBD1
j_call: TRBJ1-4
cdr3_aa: CASSLMGQHTSNEKLFF
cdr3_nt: TGTGCCAGCAGTTTAATGGGACAGCATACCTCTAATGAAAAACTGTTTTTT

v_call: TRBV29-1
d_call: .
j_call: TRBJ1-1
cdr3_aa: CSVVPPGRTEAFF
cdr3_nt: TGCAGCGTTGTACCCCCAGGGAGGACTGAAGCTTTCTTT

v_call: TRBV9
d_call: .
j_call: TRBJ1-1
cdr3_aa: CASSVEGQNTEAFF
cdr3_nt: TGTGCCAGCAGCGTTGAGGGACAGAACACTGAAGCTTTCTTT

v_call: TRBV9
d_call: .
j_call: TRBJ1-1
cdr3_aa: CASSVSPGMNTEAFF
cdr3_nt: TGTGCCAGCAGCGTAAGTCCTGGCATGAACACTGAAGCTTTCTTT

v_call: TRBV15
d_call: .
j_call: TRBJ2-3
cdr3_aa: CATSREAASTDTQYF
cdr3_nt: TGTGCCACCAGCAGAGAGGCGGCCAGCACAGATACGCAGTATTTT

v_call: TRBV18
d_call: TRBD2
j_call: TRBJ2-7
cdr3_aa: CASSLKREVNEQYF
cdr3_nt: TGTGCCAGCTCACTAAAGCGGGAGGTGAACGAGCAGTACTTC

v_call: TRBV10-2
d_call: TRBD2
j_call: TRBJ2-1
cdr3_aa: CASRSGIRLAGNEQFF
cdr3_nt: TGCGCCAGCAGGAGTGGTATTCGACTAGCGGGCAATGAGCAGTTCTTC

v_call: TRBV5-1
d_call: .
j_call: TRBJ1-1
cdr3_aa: CASSPRGLNTEAFF
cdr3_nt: TGCGCCAGCAGCCCACGGGGTTTGAACACTGAAGCTTTCTTT

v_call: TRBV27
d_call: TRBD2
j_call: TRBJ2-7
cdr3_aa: CASIGTGTSGTYEQYF
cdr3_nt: TGTGCCAGCATAGGGACCGGGACTAGCGGAACCTACGAGCAGTACTTC